This passage covers 5 T cell receptor beta chains from one sample sequenced in a study of cytomegalovirus exposure and HLA in healthy donors. Primers for the PCR totalled 60 Vbeta and 13 Jbeta. The method was immunoSEQ multiplex PCR; TCRdb's version includes in-frame clones alone and lacks a portion of them. Of over 100,000 clones listed, roughly 76% are singletons. The sample was PBMCs. The source is a man aged 25 to 40 in good health and CMV-seronegative.

The rearrangement links TRBV5-5 to TRBJ1-5; 7 nucleotides match TRBD1. The CDR3 runs 16 residues. V lost 2 bases and J lost 1; bases outside the gene matches: 6. Germline CDR1 is SGHKS and CDR2 is YYEKEE (reference sequence). The CDR3 region has the DNA TGTGCCAGCAGCTTCCAGACAGGGCTGAGCAATCAGCCCCAGCATTTT. Its protein is CASSFQTGLSNQPQHF.

V usage is TRBV27 and J usage is TRBJ2-7, with D perhaps TRBD2 (7 bases). The CDR3 spans 17 residues. Trimming took off 1 base at V and 0 bases at J, with 16 bases between the two ends. Germline V gene lookup returns CDR1 MNHEY and CDR2 SMNVEV (reference sequence). The CDR3 reads CASSLFKYREGSYEQYF. The CDR3 coding sequence is TGTGCCAGCAGTTTATTTAAATACAGGGAGGGCTCCTACGAGCAGTACTTC.

As for this clone: One end of the junction varies from germline; a read error may be responsible. The chain joins TRBV28 to TRBJ2-6; tentatively, D is TRBD1 (5 bases). Germline V gene sequence: CDR1 MDHEN, CDR2 SYDVKM. This CDR3 has 16 amino acids. CDR3 nucleotide sequence: TGTGCCAGCAGTTTTGAAGTTCTCTCTGGGGCCAACGGCCTGACTTTC. Translation: CASSFEVLSGANGLTF.

The chain combines TRBV15 with TRBJ1-4, with D possibly TRBD1 on 6 matching bases. Trimming took off 5 bases at V and 3 bases at J, with 13 bases between the two ends. This CDR3 has 15 amino acids. Germline CDR1 and CDR2: LNHNV and YYDKDF (reference sequence). Here the CDR3 DNA reads TGTGCCACCAGCCAAAAGGGGGTGGCTAATGAAAAACTGTTTTTT. Translation: CATSQKGVANEKLFF.

The chain joins TRBV10-3 to TRBJ1-6; D is unclear. The V and J ends lost 2 bases and 6 bases respectively, with 5 bases between them. Germline V CDR1 and CDR2: ENHRY, SYGVKD. CDR3 length equals 13 residues. DNA of the CDR3: TGTGCCATCAGTGAGGGCGGTAATTCACCCCTCCACTTT. Translated, it gives CAISEGGNSPLHF.